What follows are 30 T cell receptor beta chains derived from one specimen sequenced in a study of blood T cell repertoires in COVID-19. The method was immunoSEQ multiplex PCR; TCRdb's version includes in-frame clones alone and lacks a portion of them. The repertoire has 65,000 to 85,000 clones, 88% of them found once; the top ten carry roughly 2.4%. Material for sequencing was peripheral blood. These receptors were collected from a human donor in a cohort sampled during active COVID-19.

V and J are TRBV28 and TRBJ1-5; TRBD1 matches at 10 bases. Germline-derived CDR1 and CDR2 are MDHEN and SYDVKM. The J segment lost 9 bases and the V segment lost 6 bases, leaving 11 bases of the junction unmatched. The CDR3 length is 15 residues. In nucleotides, the CDR3 is TGTGCCAGCAGGCCGGGACAGGGGCGTGGGGGGCCCCAGCATTTT. It codes for CASRPGQGRGGPQHF.

This clone came up a few times. The chain combines TRBV27 with TRBJ2-1, with 12 bases that match TRBD2. V was clipped by 7 bases and J by 9 bases; unmatched bases: 13. This CDR3 is built from 16 residues. The germline V gene has CDR1 MNHEY and CDR2 SMNVEV (reference sequence). The DNA for the CDR3 is TGTGCCAGCACCCTCTTGACTAGCGGGAGTGGGGGTGAGCAGTTCTTC. Translated, it gives CASTLLTSGSGGEQFF.

This chain connects TRBV18 to TRBJ2-6; no clear D gene. This CDR3 region has 16 residues. The V and J ends lost 2 bases and 0 bases respectively, with 8 bases between them. Germline CDR1 is KGHSH and CDR2 is LQKENI. Written as DNA, the CDR3 is TGTGCCAGCTCACCAACTCTTTCCTCTGGGGCCAACGTCCTGACTTTC. This sequence encodes CASSPTLSSGANVLTF.

This clone was counted a single time. The genes are TRBV24-1 and TRBJ2-2; a weak D match, TRBD2 (5 bases). Per germline, CDR1 KGHDR and CDR2 SFDVKD. This CDR3 has 15 amino acids. Trimming removed 7 bases at V and 7 bases at J, with 18 bases between. The CDR3 DNA follows: TGTGCCACCAGCCCGGGATCGCGGGTCGGCGGGGAGCTGTTTTTT. Its protein product is CATSPGSRVGGELFF.

This rearrangement joins TRBV18 to TRBJ2-7; 11 nucleotides align to TRBD1. The CDR3 covers 15 residues. J was trimmed by 1 base and V by 3 bases; bases with no gene match: 2. Germline V gene data show CDR1 as KGHSH and CDR2 as LQKENI. The CDR3 nucleotides read TGTGCCAGCTCACCCGGGACAGGGGGTTCCTACGAGCAGTACTTC. Residues: CASSPGTGGSYEQYF.

The V call is TRBV7-2, the J call TRBJ2-2; tentatively, D is TRBD2 (5 bases). The CDR3 extends over 15 amino acids. Germline V gene data show CDR1 as SGHTA and CDR2 as FQGNSA. The V and J ends lost 5 bases and 4 bases respectively, with 14 bases between them. CDR3 nucleotides: TGTGCCAGCAGCCCCCGGAGCGGCGGCACCGGGGAGCTGTTTTTT. Protein product: CASSPRSGGTGELFF.

This clone was counted once. The chain is built from TRBV9 and TRBJ2-1; D is unclear. The CDR3 runs to 14 residues. V gave up 4 bases and J gave up 6 bases, with 14 bases separating them. Germline loops: CDR1 SGDLS, CDR2 YYNGEE. CDR3 residues: CASSPLGRRNEQFF. The CDR3 nucleotides read TGTGCCAGCAGCCCTCTGGGCAGGCGCAATGAGCAGTTCTTC.

The V call is TRBV7-9, the J call TRBJ2-1; possible D gene TRBD2, 6 bases. Germline CDR1 and CDR2: SEHNR and FQNEAQ (reference sequence). V lost 5 bases to trimming and J lost 8 bases, with 16 bases between them. The CDR3 is 14 amino acids. CDR3 loop: CASSHSRELHEQFF. The CDR3 DNA reads as TGTGCCAGCAGCCATAGCCGGGAGTTGCATGAGCAGTTCTTC.

This clone has just a few counts. The chain employs TRBV11-2 and TRBJ2-2; 12 positions match TRBD1. Trimming at V came to 5 bases and at J to 2 bases, leaving 3 bases not matched to a gene. The CDR3 consists of 16 residues. Germline CDR1 is SGHAT and CDR2 is FQNNGV. DNA for the CDR3: TGTGCCAGCAGCCCCGGGACAGGGGGCAACACCGGGGAGCTGTTTTTT. This translates into CASSPGTGGNTGELFF. Supplemented by reference TRBV11-2 and TRBJ2-2, the full variable domain reads EAGVAQSPRYKIIEKRQSVAFWCNPISGHATLYWYQQILGQGPKLLIQFQNNGVVDDSQLPKDRFSAERLKGVDSTLKIQPAKLEDSAVYLCASSPGTGGNTGELFFGEGSRLTVL.

This clone was seen a handful of times. The chain recombines TRBV27 with TRBJ2-7; D might be TRBD1 (7 bases). Germline V gene sequence: CDR1 MNHEY, CDR2 SMNVEV (reference sequence). The CDR3 runs 15 residues. Trimming stripped 2 bases from V and 6 bases from J, with 17 bases between. This CDR3 is CASSLRGGTAREQYF. The CDR3 bases are TGTGCCAGCAGTTTAAGGGGCGGGACAGCCCGCGAGCAGTACTTC.

This chain uses TRBV27 with TRBJ1-5; D is undetermined. This CDR3 has 15 amino acids. Germline CDR1 and CDR2: MNHEY and SMNVEV (reference sequence). V was trimmed by 6 bases and J by 1 base, leaving 13 bases between them. As DNA, the CDR3 is TGTGCCAGCAGCCCCGGGATGGGAAGCAATCAGCCCCAGCATTTT. It is translated as CASSPGMGSNQPQHF.

The rearrangement links TRBV19 to TRBJ1-5, with D hard to call. The length of the CDR3 is 13 residues. The V gene lost 7 bases and the J gene lost 1 base, with 8 bases spanning the gap. The V gene's germline CDR1 is LNHDA and CDR2 SQIVND (reference sequence). This chain's CDR3 is CASTPSSNQPQHF. DNA for the CDR3: TGTGCCAGTACCCCTTCGAGCAATCAGCCCCAGCATTTT.

This clone was seen a few times. This sequence joins TRBV5-6 and TRBJ2-1, with 8 positions matching TRBD2. The J segment lost 9 bases and the V segment lost 3 bases, leaving 8 bases of the junction unmatched. The germline V gene has CDR1 SGHDT and CDR2 YYEEEE. The CDR3 totals 14 residues. CDR3 sequence: CASSSGGLLIEQFF. The CDR3 region has the DNA TGTGCCAGCAGCTCGGGGGGGCTGTTAATTGAGCAGTTCTTC.

This clone has a single count. The chain couples TRBV3-1 (or the pseudogene TRBV3-2) to TRBJ2-7; perhaps TRBD2 as D (7 bases). The CDR3 spans 16 residues. The germline V gene has CDR1 LGHDT and CDR2 YNNKEL (reference sequence). The V and J ends lost 1 base and 9 bases respectively, with 22 bases between them. CDR3 in amino acids: CASSQGPRGQPWGQYF. The CDR3 coding sequence is TGTGCCAGCAGCCAAGGTCCGCGGGGGCAACCCTGGGGGCAGTACTTC.

The chain uses TRBV27 and TRBJ2-7; 13 bases are a match to TRBD2. Germline V gives CDR1 MNHEY, CDR2 SMNVEV (reference sequence). CDR3 length equals 16 residues. Trimming removed 4 bases from V and 0 bases from J; junction bases left unmatched: 3. CDR3 residues: CASSSGTSGISYEQYF. The CDR3 region has the DNA TGTGCCAGCAGTTCAGGGACTAGCGGGATCTCCTACGAGCAGTACTTC.

The chain carries TRBV28 and TRBJ2-2; 7 bases match TRBD2. This CDR3 comprises 17 residues. V dropped 4 bases and J dropped 0; count of bases not matched to a gene: 8. Germline V gene sequence: CDR1 MDHEN, CDR2 SYDVKM. CDR3 nucleotide sequence: TGTGCCAGCAGTTCCAACCCGGGACTATCGAACACCGGGGAGCTGTTTTTT. Its translation is CASSSNPGLSNTGELFF.

The J gene is TRBJ1-2, the V gene TRBV5-4, with TRBD1 matching over 12 bases. This CDR3 is built from 16 residues. V lost 1 base, J lost 7 bases, and 8 bases stayed unmatched. Germline CDR1 reads SGHNT; CDR2 reads YYREEE (reference sequence). The CDR3 DNA is TGTGCCAGCAGCTTGCCGGGACAGGGGGCGATAGGTGGCTACACCTTC. It is translated as CASSLPGQGAIGGYTF.

This chain uses TRBV6-1 with TRBJ1-5; D is perhaps TRBD1 (5 bases). The CDR3 spans 16 residues. V lost 2 bases and J 1 base, leaving 12 bases between the germline ends. Germline V gives CDR1 MNHNS, CDR2 SASEGT. CDR3 DNA sequence: TGTGCCAGCAGTGAACGTGCAGGGATAAGCAATCAGCCCCAGCATTTT. Translating it yields CASSERAGISNQPQHF.

The V call is TRBV5-1, the J call TRBJ1-2; maybe TRBD1 (6 bases). V gave up 4 bases and J gave up 5 bases, with 18 bases separating them. Germline V gene data show CDR1 as SGHRS and CDR2 as YFSETQ. The CDR3 length is 15 residues. CDR3 in amino acids: CASSPDRGGPYGYTF. The DNA of the CDR3 is TGCGCCAGCAGCCCGGACCGCGGGGGCCCTTATGGCTACACCTTC.

The rearrangement links TRBV5-1 to TRBJ2-7; D uncertain. The CDR3 loop spans 15 amino acids. Germline V gives CDR1 SGHRS, CDR2 YFSETQ. V was cut by 1 base and J by 4 bases, with 15 bases left in between. This chain's CDR3 is CASSLNERRRYEQYF. The CDR3 bases are TGCGCCAGCAGCTTGAATGAGAGGCGGCGGTACGAGCAGTACTTC.

This sequence joins TRBV9 and TRBJ2-5; 8 nucleotides match TRBD1. Trimming at V came to 3 bases and at J to 2 bases, leaving 18 bases not matched to a gene. CDR1 is SGDLS, CDR2 YYNGEE, per germline. The CDR3 spans 19 residues. CDR3: CASSAQDRGRPRDQETQYF. The CDR3 DNA reads TGTGCCAGCAGCGCCCAAGACAGGGGAAGGCCGCGGGATCAAGAGACCCAGTACTTC.

This chain joins TRBV10-3 and TRBJ2-3; a possible D gene is TRBD1 (5 bases). The CDR3 length is 15 residues. Germline values: CDR1 ENHRY, CDR2 SYGVKD. V lost 11 bases and J 2 bases, leaving 20 bases between the germline ends. In DNA, the CDR3 is TGTGCCGCTAGGGGTCCCGACAGATACACAGATACGCAGTATTTT. Its translation is CAARGPDRYTDTQYF.

The genes are TRBV9 and TRBJ1-2; D is ambiguous. Trimming left V 2 bases short and J 5 bases short, with 10 bases between. The CDR3 extends over 13 amino acids. The V gene's germline CDR1 is SGDLS and CDR2 YYNGEE. The CDR3 is CASSVSLTYGYTF. For the CDR3, the DNA is TGTGCCAGCAGCGTGTCACTGACATATGGCTACACCTTC.

The chain recombines TRBV4-2 with TRBJ2-2; D may be TRBD2 (5 bases). The CDR3 contains 17 residues. V was shortened by 1 base and J by 7 bases, with 19 bases between the two germline ends. The germline gives CDR1 LGHNA, CDR2 YNFKEQ. Here the CDR3 reads CASSQGGARGMDGELFF. CDR3 in DNA: TGTGCCAGCAGCCAAGGAGGAGCGAGAGGGATGGACGGGGAGCTGTTTTTT.

This clone was picked up a small number of times. V usage is TRBV28 and J usage is TRBJ2-7; D is perhaps TRBD2 (6 bases). Germline V gives CDR1 MDHEN, CDR2 SYDVKM. The CDR3 has 13 amino acids. The V end was cut by 5 bases, the J end by 1 base, with 9 bases between. CDR3 DNA: TGTGCCAGCAGTGGGGGAGGATCCTACGAGCAGTACTTC. This sequence encodes CASSGGGSYEQYF.

This chain connects TRBV9 to TRBJ1-1; 10 nucleotides line up with TRBD1. After removal of 2 bases from V and 8 bases from J, the junction contained 0 bases not matched to a gene. CDR1 and CDR2 from the germline V gene are SGDLS and YYNGEE. The CDR3 is 12 amino acids. The CDR3 is CASSVGQGEAFF. CDR3 bases: TGTGCCAGCAGCGTGGGACAGGGGGAAGCTTTCTTT.

The CDR3 loop is CASSQDGGSSADTQYF. CDR3 coding DNA: TGCGCCAGCAGCCAAGATGGCGGGAGTAGCGCAGATACGCAGTATTTT. The rearrangement joins TRBV4-3 to TRBJ2-3; the match to TRBD2 covers 7 bases. The ends lost 0 bases at V and 4 bases at J; junction bases unmatched: 7. From germline, CDR1 is LGHNA and CDR2 YSLEER. There are 16 residues in the CDR3.

The sample holds a few counts of this clone. V gene TRBV3-1 (or the pseudogene TRBV3-2) combines with J gene TRBJ1-6; 9 bases align to TRBD1. The CDR3 extends over 18 amino acids. Germline CDR1 is LGHDT and CDR2 is YNNKEL (reference sequence). Unmatched junction bases numbered 10, after V lost 0 bases and J lost 7 bases. Written as DNA, the CDR3 is TGTGCCAGCAGCCAAGACCAGGGACAGGGTTCCCCGAATTCACCCCTCCACTTT. Amino acids: CASSQDQGQGSPNSPLHF.

This clone has just one count. The J gene is TRBJ1-2, the V gene TRBV18; D unresolved. The V end lost 2 bases, the J end lost 8 bases, and 18 bases lay between the germline ends. The CDR3 has 15 amino acids. Germline CDR1 KGHSH, CDR2 LQKENI. The CDR3 sequence: CASSPLSDLFRGYTF. CDR3 coding DNA: TGTGCCAGCTCACCATTGTCAGATCTCTTCCGAGGCTACACCTTC.

The DNA for the CDR3 is TGCAGTGCTAGTGGCTCGAGCTACGAGCAGTACTTC. Its protein is CSASGSSYEQYF. This chain connects TRBV20-1 to TRBJ2-7; the D is unclear. V lost 3 bases and J 3 bases, leaving 9 bases between the germline ends. Germline-derived CDR1 and CDR2 are DFQATT and SNEGSKA (reference sequence). The CDR3 spans 12 residues.